This TCR beta chain stems from a study of CD8 T cells in ankylosing spondylitis. CDR1 and CDR2 (germline): MNHEY, SVGEGT. The CDR3 totals 15 residues. Trimming took 8 bases from V and 5 from J; bases not matched to a gene: 8. TCRdb recomputed calls from the 5' RACE reads with MiXCR, one row per CDR3 protein. The table records about 750,000 distinct CDR3 sequences, under 20% of them present only once. Study-level findings and limits: Within ankylosing spondylitis blood, a TCR beta motif made up of roughly eight highly homologous variants appeared to be characteristic.

A note on this clonotype: Its antigen is unknown.

V is TRBV6-2 or TRBV6-3 and J is TRBJ2-1; 11 positions agree with TRBD2. Input material: blood, either unsorted or a sorted T cell fraction (not recorded which). The receptor was isolated from a male donor with ankylosing spondylitis. CDR3 coding DNA: TGTGCCAGCTATAAAGGGACTAGCGGTAACAATGAGCAGTTCTTC. Its translation: CASYKGTSGNNEQFF.